This T cell receptor beta chain was sequenced for a study of T cell repertoires in cytomegalovirus infection. This clonotype was counted ten times or more. TCRdb re-called the reads with MiXCR, one entry per CDR3 protein. The top ten clones hold 3.5% to 4.5% of a sample with a few hundred thousand distinct CDR3 sequences, 8% to 10% of them seen once. Sequencing used PBMCs. This receptor was identified in a human donor in good health (CMV status not recorded). Some clones in this sample may be carry-over from other donors' samples.

CDR3 sequence: CASSLVGEGGYTF. The DNA for the CDR3 is TGTGCCAGCAGCTTAGTGGGGGAAGGTGGCTACACCTTC. The chain has TRBV7-2 and TRBJ1-2; TRBD1 might be the D (5 bases). The V end was cut by 1 base, the J end by 7 bases, with 10 bases between. Germline V lookup: CDR1 SGHTA, CDR2 FQGNSA. This CDR3 is built from 13 residues.